The 8 T cell receptor beta chains in this list originate from one sample, sequenced in a study of Tregs in tolerant kidney transplant recipients. Using immunoSEQ multiplex PCR, the repertoire was profiled, and TCRdb retains in-frame clones only, with some absent. The sample contains 100,000 to 120,000 clones, around 89% of which appear only once. The input for sequencing was CD4+ T cells from blood, taken before the transplant. These receptors came from a human donor who received a combined kidney and bone marrow transplant.

J is TRBJ1-1 and V is TRBV2, with a tentative D call TRBD1 (5 bases). This CDR3 comprises 15 residues. The ends were cut back, 0 bases at V and 6 bases at J, with 14 bases in the middle. Germline CDR1 reads SNHLY; CDR2 reads FYNNEI. The CDR3, as DNA: TGTGCCAGCAGTGAAGCGCGGGAGGGGAGGCCTGAAGCTTTCTTT. It yields the protein CASSEAREGRPEAFF.

A single count supports this clone. The rearrangement links TRBV11-2 to TRBJ1-5; D perhaps matches TRBD1 (6 bases). Germline V gene data show CDR1 as SGHAT and CDR2 as FQNNGV. V lost 6 bases to trimming and J lost 4 bases, with 10 bases between them. CDR3 length equals 13 residues. The CDR3 coding sequence is TGTGCCAGCAGTCCGGACAGAAATCAGCCCCAGCATTTT. Translating gives CASSPDRNQPQHF.

CDR3 nucleotide sequence: TGTGCCAGCAGTGAAGAAGGACAGGGGCTTGGCTACACCTTC. Its translation: CASSEEGQGLGYTF. This chain links TRBV6-1 with TRBJ1-2; 9 nucleotides line up with TRBD1. The CDR3 contains 14 residues. V lost 1 base to trimming and J lost 7 bases; unmatched junction nucleotides: 4. The germline CDR1 and CDR2 sequences are MNHNS and SASEGT.

CDR3 DNA: TGCAGCGTAGCCCCCACAGATACGCAGTATTTT. Encoded protein: CSVAPTDTQYF. V is TRBV29-1 and J is TRBJ2-3; no definite D call. The length of the CDR3 is 11 residues. The V end lost 6 bases, the J end lost 2 bases, and 6 bases lay between the germline ends. The V gene's germline CDR1 is SQVTM and CDR2 ANQGSEA.

This clone was observed once. The V gene is TRBV7-2, the J gene TRBJ2-7, with 7 bases identical to TRBD1. The CDR3 length is 16 residues. Trimming at V came to 0 bases and at J to 4 bases, leaving 9 bases not matched to a gene. Germline lookup yields CDR1 SGHTA and CDR2 FQGNSA. The CDR3 spells CASSLASGTASYEQYF. In DNA form, the CDR3 reads TGTGCCAGCAGCTTAGCCTCCGGGACAGCTTCTTACGAGCAGTACTTC.

V is TRBV19 and J is TRBJ1-5, with D possibly being TRBD1 (6 bases). V was cut by 6 bases and J by 6 bases, with 18 bases left in between. The CDR3 has 15 amino acids. From germline, CDR1 is LNHDA and CDR2 SQIVND (reference sequence). The CDR3 nucleotides are TGTGCCAGTAGCCAACAGACAGGCAAGGGTCAGCCCCAGCATTTT. It specifies CASSQQTGKGQPQHF.

This clone occurred once. This chain uses TRBV25-1 with TRBJ2-7, with 9 positions matching TRBD1. The CDR3 runs 15 residues. V gave up 3 bases and J gave up 2 bases; unmatched junction bases: 5. Germline-derived CDR1 and CDR2 are MGHDK and SYGVNS. The CDR3 here is CASSDDRGYPYEQYF. Here the CDR3 DNA reads TGTGCCAGCAGTGACGACAGGGGGTATCCCTACGAGCAGTACTTC.

The CDR3 here is CASKRLGSNTGELFF. In nucleotides, the CDR3 is TGTGCCAGCAAGAGACTAGGGTCGAACACCGGGGAGCTGTTTTTT. The V gene is TRBV2, the J gene TRBJ2-2, with D perhaps matching TRBD2 (6 bases). Deletions cut 7 bases from V and 0 bases from J, with 12 bases between. This CDR3 has 15 residues. Germline CDR1 is SNHLY and CDR2 is FYNNEI.